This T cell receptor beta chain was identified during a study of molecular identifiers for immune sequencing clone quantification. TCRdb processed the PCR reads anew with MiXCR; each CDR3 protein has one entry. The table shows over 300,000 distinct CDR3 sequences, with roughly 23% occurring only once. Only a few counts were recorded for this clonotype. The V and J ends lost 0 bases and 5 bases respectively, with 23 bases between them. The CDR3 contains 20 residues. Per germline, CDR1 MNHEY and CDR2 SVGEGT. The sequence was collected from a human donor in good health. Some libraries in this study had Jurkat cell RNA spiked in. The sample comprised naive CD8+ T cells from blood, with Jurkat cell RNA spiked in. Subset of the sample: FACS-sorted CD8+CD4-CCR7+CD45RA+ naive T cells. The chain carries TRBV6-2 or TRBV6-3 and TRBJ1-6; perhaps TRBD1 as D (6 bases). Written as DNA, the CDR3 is TGTGCCAGCAGTTACTCGACGAGGGAGACAACAGGGTTGGATAATTCACCCCTCCACTTT. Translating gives CASSYSTRETTGLDNSPLHF.